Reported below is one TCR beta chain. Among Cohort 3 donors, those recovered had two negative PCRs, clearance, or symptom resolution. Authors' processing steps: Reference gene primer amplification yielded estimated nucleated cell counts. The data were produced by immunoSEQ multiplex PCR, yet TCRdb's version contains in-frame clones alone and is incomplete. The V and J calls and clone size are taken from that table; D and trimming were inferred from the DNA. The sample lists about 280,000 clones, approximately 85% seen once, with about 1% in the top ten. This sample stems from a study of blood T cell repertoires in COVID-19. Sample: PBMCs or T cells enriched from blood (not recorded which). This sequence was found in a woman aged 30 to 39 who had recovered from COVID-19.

The CDR3 reads CASSYSQGIRQYF. The CDR3, as DNA: TGTGCCAGCAGTTACTCTCAGGGAATCCGCCAGTACTTC. The chain combines TRBV6-5 with TRBJ2-4; possible D gene TRBD1, 5 bases. This CDR3 is built from 13 residues. Germline lookup yields CDR1 MNHEY and CDR2 SVGAGI. Trimming shortened V by 0 bases and J by 13 bases, and 13 bases separated the two germline ends.